Below are 21 T cell receptor beta chains sequenced from a single sample in a study of cytomegalovirus exposure and HLA in healthy donors. The protocol was immunoSEQ multiplex PCR, while the TCRdb copy is restricted to in-frame clones and leaves out a portion. The sample holds about 180,000 clones; around nine tenths are singletons and the top ten take less than 3%. The sequenced sample was PBMCs. These receptors all come from a man younger than 35 in good health and CMV-seropositive.

The rearrangement links TRBV28 to TRBJ2-7, with D unclear. V lost 8 bases to trimming and J lost 2 bases, with 16 bases between them. The CDR3 contains 14 residues. Germline values: CDR1 MDHEN, CDR2 SYDVKM. For the CDR3, the DNA is TGTGCCAGCTTGAGTGTGGGCAGGACCTACGAGCAGTACTTC. Translation gives CASLSVGRTYEQYF.

The chain combines TRBV4-2 with TRBJ2-3, with 8 bases lining up with TRBD2. This CDR3 comprises 16 residues. The trim removed 3 bases at V and 5 bases at J, leaving 10 bases unmatched. Germline V lookup: CDR1 LGHNA, CDR2 YNFKEQ. CDR3: CASSHPGGGLGDTQYF. Here the CDR3 DNA reads TGTGCCAGCAGCCATCCCGGGGGGGGGCTAGGAGATACGCAGTATTTT.

The V gene is TRBV29-1, the J gene TRBJ1-3, with a weak D call TRBD1 (6 bases). Germline V CDR1 and CDR2: SQVTM, ANQGSEA. The CDR3 contains 17 residues. V was pared by 7 bases and J by 8 bases, with 30 bases between. As DNA, the CDR3 is TGCAGCGCTTGGGCCGCTGAGCGGCCTCATACAGGGCACACCATATATTTT. Translating gives CSAWAAERPHTGHTIYF.

The V gene is TRBV4-1, the J gene TRBJ2-3; TRBD2 matches at 7 bases. V shed 1 base and J 7 bases; nucleotides not matched to a gene: 2. The CDR3 contains 13 residues. Germline loops: CDR1 MGHRA, CDR2 YSYEKL. The chain's CDR3 is CASSQGRENTQYF. The CDR3 bases are TGCGCCAGCAGCCAAGGGCGGGAGAATACGCAGTATTTT.

The chain recombines TRBV4-2 with TRBJ2-3, with 7 bases lining up with TRBD2. V shed 1 base and J 0 bases; nucleotides not matched to a gene: 7. CDR3 length: 17 residues. Germline V gives CDR1 LGHNA, CDR2 YNFKEQ. Here the CDR3 DNA reads TGTGCCAGCAGCCAAGCCCCTAGCGGACTTAGCACAGATACGCAGTATTTT. Translation gives CASSQAPSGLSTDTQYF.

This sequence joins TRBV7-3 and TRBJ2-6, with D perhaps matching TRBD1 (5 bases). Trimming stripped 2 bases from V and 2 bases from J, with 7 bases between. CDR3 length equals 15 residues. CDR1 SGHTA and CDR2 FQGTGA come from the germline V gene. The CDR3 DNA reads TGTGCCAGCAGCTTAGGGGCCCCTGGGGCCAACGTCCTGACTTTC. It specifies CASSLGAPGANVLTF.

This rearrangement joins TRBV7-2 to TRBJ2-7; D gene uncertain. Trimming left V 5 bases short and J 2 bases short, with 13 bases between. Germline V gene data show CDR1 as SGHTA and CDR2 as FQGNSA. The CDR3 sequence is 14 residues long. This chain's CDR3 is CASSPGLRPYEQYF. The CDR3 DNA reads as TGTGCCAGCAGCCCGGGTCTCAGACCCTACGAGCAGTACTTC. The whole variable domain, filled in from reference TRBV7-2 and TRBJ2-7, reads GAGVSQSPSNKVTEKGKDVELRCDPISGHTALYWYRQSLGQGLEFLIYFQGNSAPDKSGLPSDRFSAERTGGSVSTLTIQRTQQEDSAVYLCASSPGLRPYEQYFGPGTRLTVT.

This chain links TRBV9 with TRBJ2-5; D gene unclear. CDR3 length: 13 residues. The ends were cut back, 0 bases at V and 2 bases at J, with 5 bases in the middle. The V gene's germline CDR1 is SGDLS and CDR2 YYNGEE. CDR3 coding DNA: TGTGCCAGCAGCGTAGACAAACAAGAGACCCAGTACTTC. Translated, it gives CASSVDKQETQYF.

The chain has TRBV21-1 and TRBJ1-3. TRBV21-1 is a listed pseudogene. CDR3 length equals 14 residues. The CDR3 nucleotides are TGTGCCAGCAGGGGGGGGACCTCTGGAAACACCATATATTTT. Protein product: CASRGGTSGNTIYF.

This clone appeared a single time. The DNA for the CDR3 is TGTGCCAGCAGCGTCGGGGATCAGGTACTTAATGAAAAACTGTTTTTT. This codes for CASSVGDQVLNEKLFF. The chain uses TRBV9 and TRBJ1-4, with no clear D. V was pared by 2 bases and J by 4 bases, with 15 bases between. This CDR3 contains 16 residues. Germline V gene data show CDR1 as SGDLS and CDR2 as YYNGEE. Complete variable domain (other parts from reference TRBV9 and TRBJ1-4): DSGVTQTPKHLITATGQRVTLRCSPRSGDLSVYWYQQSLDQGLQFLIQYYNGEERAKGNILERFSAQQFPDLHSELNLSSLELGDSALYFCASSVGDQVLNEKLFFGSGTQLSVL.

The V and J genes are TRBV5-1 and TRBJ2-3, with D possibly being TRBD2 (6 bases). Trimming shortened V by 0 bases and J by 10 bases, and 12 bases separated the two germline ends. The CDR3 runs 13 residues. Germline assignment: CDR1 SGHRS and CDR2 YFSETQ. As DNA, the CDR3 is TGCGCCAGCAGCTTGGAGGGCGGGACCCCGCAGTATTTT. It yields the protein CASSLEGGTPQYF. Combining the CDR3 with reference TRBV5-1 and TRBJ2-3 gives the whole variable domain KAGVTQTPRYLIKTRGQQVTLSCSPISGHRSVSWYQQTPGQGLQFLFEYFSETQRNKGNFPGRFSGRQFSNSRSEMNVSTLELGDSALYLCASSLEGGTPQYFGPGTRLTVL.

The chain couples TRBV5-1 to TRBJ1-2; D possibly corresponds to TRBD1 (5 bases). The V end was cut by 0 bases, the J end by 6 bases, with 9 bases between. This CDR3 is built from 13 residues. Germline V CDR1 and CDR2: SGHRS, YFSETQ. The CDR3 reads CASSLGREDGYTF. CDR3 sequence (DNA): TGCGCCAGCAGCTTGGGCAGGGAAGATGGCTACACCTTC.

This chain uses TRBV14 with TRBJ1-2; D call uncertain. This CDR3 has 14 residues. Trimming cost V 4 bases and J 4 bases, with 13 bases left between them. Germline CDR1 is SGHDN and CDR2 is FVKESK. CDR3 coding DNA: TGTGCCAGCAGCCGCGAGGGATTGACCTATGGCTACACCTTC. As protein: CASSREGLTYGYTF.

In DNA, the CDR3 is TGTGCCAGCAGCTCCCGGGTCGGTGCCTACGAGCAGTACTTC. Its protein is CASSSRVGAYEQYF. This rearrangement joins TRBV7-2 to TRBJ2-7; D call uncertain. The CDR3 is 14 amino acids. Trimming pared 4 bases from V and 2 bases from J, leaving 12 bases between. Germline assignment: CDR1 SGHTA and CDR2 FQGNSA.

CDR3 residues: CASSLALLAGVQETQYF. In DNA form, the CDR3 reads TGCGCCAGCAGCTTGGCCCTCCTAGCGGGAGTCCAAGAGACCCAGTACTTC. The V and J genes are TRBV5-1 and TRBJ2-5; TRBD2 agrees at 10 bases. The CDR3 sequence is 17 residues long. Germline CDR1 SGHRS, CDR2 YFSETQ. The V and J ends lost 0 bases and 1 base, in that order; junction bases with no gene match: 6.

The gene calls are TRBV30 and TRBJ2-1; TRBD1 matches 7 bases. The CDR3 consists of 14 residues. The trim removed 1 base at V and 3 bases at J, leaving 3 bases unmatched. Per germline, CDR1 GTSNPN and CDR2 SVGIG (reference sequence). The CDR3 DNA reads as TGTGCCTGGAGTGCCGGGACAGACTACAATGAGCAGTTCTTC. Protein product: CAWSAGTDYNEQFF.

The genes are TRBV9 and TRBJ2-5, with TRBD2 matching 13 bases. Germline V gene data show CDR1 as SGDLS and CDR2 as YYNGEE. V gave up 0 bases and J gave up 1 base; unmatched junction bases: 3. This CDR3 is built from 17 residues. CDR3 protein: CASSVGTSGGLQETQYF. The DNA for the CDR3 is TGTGCCAGCAGCGTAGGGACTAGCGGGGGCCTCCAAGAGACCCAGTACTTC.

The genes are TRBV7-6 and TRBJ2-7, with TRBD1 as a possible D gene (5 bases). Germline CDR1 is SGHVS and CDR2 is FNYEAQ. Trimming stripped 3 bases from V and 1 base from J, with 10 bases between. CDR3 length: 14 residues. CDR3 region: CASSLTEYSYEQYF. The CDR3 nucleotides read TGTGCCAGCAGCTTGACAGAATATTCCTACGAGCAGTACTTC.

The V gene is TRBV30, the J gene TRBJ1-1; a weak D match, TRBD1 (5 bases). V lost 0 bases and J 8 bases, leaving 10 bases between the germline ends. There are 12 residues in the CDR3. CDR1 GTSNPN and CDR2 SVGIG come from the germline V gene (reference sequence). CDR3 region: CAWSVQGEEAFF. Here the CDR3 DNA reads TGTGCCTGGAGTGTACAAGGGGAAGAAGCTTTCTTT.

The J gene is TRBJ1-2, the V gene TRBV27; the match to TRBD1 covers 7 bases. Germline CDR1 reads MNHEY; CDR2 reads SMNVEV (reference sequence). With 2 bases clipped from V and 4 bases from J, the junction kept 7 bases outside the gene matches. The CDR3 has 15 amino acids. The CDR3 spells CASSLEQGSSYGYTF. The CDR3 DNA sequence: TGTGCCAGCAGTTTAGAACAGGGGTCCTCCTATGGCTACACCTTC.

This clone appeared once. The rearrangement links TRBV4-3 to TRBJ2-2; TRBD1 matches at 8 bases. The CDR3 sequence is 14 residues long. V was clipped by 5 bases and J by 1 base; unmatched bases: 0. The germline gives CDR1 LGHNA, CDR2 YSLEER. This CDR3 reads CASSGTGNTGELFF. DNA for the CDR3: TGCGCCAGCAGCGGGACAGGGAACACCGGGGAGCTGTTTTTT.